This T cell receptor beta chain was recorded in a study of T cell repertoires in cytomegalovirus infection. Across the whole study: A matching HLA type, together with CMV infection, was signaled by public TCR beta signatures. Study conclusions and caveats: It was HLA-C-restricted CMV-specific TCR beta clonotypes that dominated the response ex vivo.

The table lists this clonotype with a few counts. Its antigen is still unknown. TCRdb processed the reads anew with MiXCR; each CDR3 protein has one entry. The sample lists approximately 180,000 distinct CDR3 sequences, roughly a fifth occurring once. With V trimmed by 0 bases and J by 8 bases, 7 bases remained unmatched. The length of the CDR3 is 15 residues. Germline assignment: CDR1 SGHTA and CDR2 FQGTGA. V and J are TRBV7-3 and TRBJ2-1, with 7 nucleotides matching TRBD1. The TCR was taken from a human donor in good health (CMV status not recorded). Some clones in this sample may be carry-over from other donors' samples. Specimen: PBMCs. The CDR3 reads CASSLTRQGRYEQFF. The CDR3 DNA follows: TGTGCCAGCAGCTTAACGCGACAGGGTCGCTATGAGCAGTTCTTC.